This T cell receptor beta chain was recovered during a study of OX40 agonist ivuxolimab in advanced cancers. For the study in its entirety: Ivuxolimab was an agonistic, fully human IgG2 monoclonal antibody directed against OX40 (CD134), a costimulatory receptor. Partial responses occurred in three dose-escalation patients: two with cutaneous melanoma and one with hepatocellular carcinoma. Prior anti-PD-1, anti-PD-L1 or anti-CTLA-4 therapy was permitted, and 40% to 50% of dose-escalation patients had received checkpoint inhibitors. Peripheral TCRbeta sequencing was intended to test whether TCR sequence diversity was altered and clonal T-cell expansion was caused by ivuxolimab. Of the roughly 51 patients in dose escalation, some 19 had hepatocellular carcinoma, roughly 15 had melanoma, 9 had renal cell carcinoma and 9 had head and neck cancer. The monotherapy dose-escalation portion (N ≈ 57 patients) of the phase I ivuxolimab trial is reported in the paper. Intravenous ivuxolimab was administered to patients every 2 weeks at six dose levels: 0.01, 0.1, 0.3, 1.5, 3 and 10 mg/kg. In the dose-escalation cohort, 75% to 90% of patients were male, and the mean age was approximately 60 years with a range of roughly 20 to 79.

For sequencing of the TCRbeta CDR3 region, genomic DNA was extracted from the sorted cells. The immunoSEQ Assay was used to sequence the TCRbeta CDR3 regions. TCRdb carries this immuneACCESS record with in-frame sequences only. Its versions omit some clonotypes, under half of them owing to an unresolved V gene in the studies checked, with the rest unexplained. Within this sample are some 74,000 clones, with around 87% of them counted one time only. The ten largest account for about 0.9% of the sample. Study-wide conclusions, independent of this receptor: On average, CD8+ T cells showed more expanded clones than CD4+ T cells after ivuxolimab. At doses of 0.1 to 3.0 mg/kg, clonal expansion of both CD4+ and CD8+ T cells in blood was seen between baseline and week 6. The antigen specificity of the clonally expanded peripheral T cells was not determined. In partial responders in the 0.1-3.0 mg/kg groups, normalized peripheral clonal expansion was found to be among the lowest, especially among CD8+ T cells. Low levels of normalized T-cell clonal expansion were also shown by some nonresponding patients.

The V end loses 6 bases and the J end loses 2 bases, and a stretch of 14 bases separates them. The CDR3 spans 14 residues, from the cysteine through the phenylalanine. The kept DNA is CDR3 alone, 42 bases in frame from the first base. Of note for this clone: This clone's antigen is unknown. No much larger clone exists at a distance of one base, and base qualities are not known.

The trial excluded patients who had a history of autoimmune disease or who were on systemic immunosuppression. Peripheral blood for TCR sequencing was collected from all dose cohorts at baseline, on cycle 4 day 1, and on cycle 7 day 1. The samples were taken from a phase I, first-in-human, multicenter, open-label dose-escalation trial of ivuxolimab. Adults with locally advanced or metastatic melanoma, renal cell carcinoma, hepatocellular carcinoma or head and neck squamous cell carcinoma were enrolled in the trial. Before TCR sequencing, CD4+ and CD8+ T cells were separately sorted from peripheral blood.

This clonotype was sampled from an adult with an advanced solid tumor such as melanoma, head and neck, liver or kidney cancer. The chain employs TRBV23-1 and TRBJ2-7; 6 matching bases give a weak D call of TRBD1. TRBV23-1 is treated as an ORF (open reading frame) with a function not yet certain. Specimen: CD4+ or CD8+ T cells sorted from blood, collected in a trial of the OX40 agonist ivuxolimab. The DNA reads TGCGCCAGCAGAGCTCGGACAGACCCCTACGAGCAGTACTTC. This encodes CASRARTDPYEQYF.